This entry describes one TCR beta chain. The trim removed 6 bases at V and 3 bases at J, leaving 8 bases unmatched. Germline V gives CDR1 MDHEN, CDR2 SYDVKM. The CDR3 totals 14 residues. The data originate from a study of blood T cell repertoires in COVID-19. As for the study in general: Italy, Spain and the United States were the sources of the convalescent and acute COVID-19 samples. T cells, B-cell-depleted T cells, or PBMCs provided the cDNA or gDNA that served as material.

In the authors' methods: Amplification of reference gene primers was used by the study to estimate nucleated cell counts. Produced via immunoSEQ multiplex PCR; TCRdb's table is partial and in-frame only. The V and J calls and the clone size are those of that table, but D and trimming were determined from the DNA. Counted here are roughly 89,000 clones, 70% to 90% occurring once; the ten biggest clones make up 15% to 19%. The sequence was collected from a woman over 75 with acute or convalescent COVID-19. The sequenced sample was peripheral blood. The chain carries TRBV28 and TRBJ2-7; 7 bases align to TRBD1. The CDR3 here is CASRRPGTVYEQYF. CDR3 in DNA: TGTGCCAGCAGACGCCCCGGGACAGTCTACGAGCAGTACTTC.